This T cell receptor beta chain was recorded in a study of T cells in localized non-small cell lung cancer. Study-level results: In the blood, greater T cell density corresponded to longer overall survival. Analysis by sequencing included only one tumor region, so heterogeneity remains possible. Appearing in adjacent lung were a median about 60 of the top 100 tumor clones. The highest T cell clonality was in uninvolved adjacent lung, above tumor.

The germline gives CDR1 LNHDA, CDR2 SQIVND (reference sequence). V gave up 3 bases and J gave up 2 bases, with 16 bases separating them. There are 16 residues in the CDR3. Only in-frame clones appear in the TCRdb table, and some are missing; sequencing was by immunoSEQ multiplex PCR. The sample contains 1,500 to 2,000 clones, 38% of which appear only once. A note on this clone: Its antigen is unknown.

The input for sequencing was lung tumor tissue, taken before any cancer treatment. This chain joins TRBV19 and TRBJ1-2; the D is unclear. The sequence derives from a female donor of 60 years or more with stage I lung adenocarcinoma. This chain's CDR3 is CASSIITAKHNYGYTF. The CDR3 DNA follows: TGTGCCAGTAGTATTATAACAGCCAAACACAACTATGGCTACACCTTC.